This T cell receptor beta chain comes out of a study of CXCR3-negative and CXCR3-positive naive CD8 T cells. On this clonotype itself: Its specificity is not known.

Per germline, CDR1 GTSNPN and CDR2 SVGIG (reference sequence). CDR3 length: 13 amino acids. Notes on the study in general: Higher TRB CDR3 hydrophobicity marked CXCR3-positive naive cells relative to CXCR3-negative naive cells.

Libraries of TRB cDNA were made by 5' RACE and carried UMIs. TCRdb re-called the 5' RACE reads; one entry per CDR3 protein, DNA not given. The table lists over 70,000 distinct CDR3 sequences. Material for sequencing was naive CXCR3+ CD8+ T cells from blood. Subset in this sample: CD45RO-CCR7+CD27+CD95- naive CD8+ T cells expressing CXCR3 (TNR3+). The chain is built from TRBV30 and TRBJ2-3. This sequence originates from a human donor in good health. Some clones in this sample may be carry-over from other donors' samples. The CDR3 sequence is CAWSSVRWDTQYF.